This TCR beta chain comes out of a study of T cells in Graves' hyperthyroidism and ophthalmopathy. Notes on the study in general: Ophthalmopathy was told apart from stable hyperthyroidism by a 13 V-J model. Ophthalmopathy onset followed model prediction by a median approximately 6.2 months.

Comment on this clonotype: Antigen unknown.

Template material for amplifying TCR beta CDR3 regions consisted of RNA transcripts. Researchers ran a first-round RT-PCR on the TCR CDR3 using the HTBI primer set. TCRdb reprocessed the multiplex PCR reads via MiXCR and lists one record per CDR3 protein. The sample has hundreds of thousands of distinct CDR3 sequences; over 40% are singletons. The CDR3 is 15 amino acids. The germline CDR1 and CDR2 sequences are SNHLY and FYNNEI. The V and J ends lost 2 bases and 2 bases respectively, with 10 bases between them. Sequenced material: peripheral blood or thyroid tissue (not recorded which). V usage is TRBV2 and J usage is TRBJ1-3; D is undetermined. This TCR came from an adult man with Graves' disease, either hyperthyroidism or ophthalmopathy (not recorded which). The CDR3 protein is CASSERGRAGNTIYF. For the CDR3, the DNA is TGTGCCAGCAGTGAAAGAGGGAGGGCTGGAAACACCATATATTTT.